These 22 T cell receptor beta chains originate from one sample sequenced in a study of vaccination effects on CD4 cells after COVID-19. Subsequent to roughly 9 days of culture, CD4+ T cells were isolated. Assay: immunoSEQ multiplex PCR; the TCRdb copy retains only in-frame clones and omits some. The sample has more than 45,000 clones; about 76% are singletons. The antigens for these receptors are not known. The starting material was CD4+ T cells from PBMCs cultured without peptide, obtained before COVID-19 vaccination. The receptor source for this set is a human donor who had a prior SARS-CoV-2 infection.

This clone was seen only a few times. This chain links TRBV3-1 (or the pseudogene TRBV3-2) with TRBJ2-2, with D maybe TRBD1 (6 bases). The germline gives CDR1 LGHDT, CDR2 YNNKEL (reference sequence). V lost 4 bases and J lost 2, with 14 bases in between. This CDR3 contains 16 residues. The CDR3 loop is CASSRTQGSNTGELFF. The CDR3 DNA is TGTGCCAGCAGCCGAACACAGGGATCTAACACCGGGGAGCTGTTTTTT.

V and J are TRBV14 and TRBJ2-2; D remains ambiguous. Trimming pared 1 base from V and 6 bases from J, leaving 12 bases between. This CDR3 comprises 15 residues. CDR1 SGHDN and CDR2 FVKESK come from the germline V gene. Here the CDR3 DNA reads TGTGCCAGCAGCCAAGCTCTCAAGGGTCCCGGGGAGCTGTTTTTT. It translates to CASSQALKGPGELFF.

The genes are TRBV9 and TRBJ2-1; 7 bases fit TRBD2. CDR3 length equals 16 residues. Germline trimming cut 4 bases from V and 3 bases from J; bases unmatched to any gene: 10. In germline, CDR1 is SGDLS, CDR2 YYNGEE. CDR3 in DNA: TGTGCCAGCAGCAAGACCGGGACTAATATCTACAATGAGCAGTTCTTC. This gives the protein CASSKTGTNIYNEQFF.

This clone is a singleton in its sample. The chain carries TRBV7-8 and TRBJ2-7; 8 positions agree with TRBD2. The germline CDR1 and CDR2 sequences are SGHVS and FQNEAQ. This CDR3 spans 16 amino acids. J was trimmed by 2 bases and V by 0 bases; bases with no gene match: 6. The CDR3 DNA is TGTGCCAGCAGCTTAGCGGTCGGGAGGGCCACCTACGAGCAGTACTTC. Translation gives CASSLAVGRATYEQYF.

The V call is TRBV7-9, the J call TRBJ2-5; TRBD2 aligns across 8 bases. The CDR3 has 15 residues. Per the germline V gene, CDR1 is SEHNR and CDR2 is FQNEAQ (reference sequence). The J segment lost 4 bases and the V segment lost 5 bases, leaving 9 bases of the junction unmatched. CDR3 amino acids: CASSLEGLAGETQYF. As DNA, the CDR3 is TGTGCCAGCAGCCTGGAGGGGCTAGCGGGAGAGACCCAGTACTTC.

The chain recombines TRBV4-1 with TRBJ1-1; D not resolved. The germline gives CDR1 MGHRA, CDR2 YSYEKL. This CDR3 is 15 amino acids long. V was cut by 1 base and J by 0 bases, with 9 bases left in between. Here the CDR3 DNA reads TGCGCCAGCAGCCAAGTCCCAGGTATGAACACTGAAGCTTTCTTT. It encodes CASSQVPGMNTEAFF.

The chain uses TRBV4-2 and TRBJ1-2, with unresolved D. CDR3 length: 13 amino acids. The V end was cut by 0 bases, the J end by 6 bases, with 8 bases between. CDR1 is LGHNA and CDR2 is YNFKEQ in the germline V gene. CDR3 region: CASSQDRPDGYTF. The CDR3 DNA reads TGTGCCAGCAGCCAAGACAGGCCGGATGGCTACACCTTC.

The V gene is TRBV7-2, the J gene TRBJ1-2; TRBD1 matches 7 bases. Germline V gene sequence: CDR1 SGHTA, CDR2 FQGNSA. The V gene end was trimmed by 1 base and the J gene end by 4 bases; junction bases not matched to a gene: 3. The CDR3 covers 14 residues. CDR3 DNA: TGTGCCAGCAGCTTAGGCAGGGGGTCCTATGGCTACACCTTC. The encoded protein is CASSLGRGSYGYTF.

This clone was observed a few times. This chain connects TRBV29-1 to TRBJ2-1, with 11 bases identical to TRBD1. The J segment lost 7 bases and the V segment lost 4 bases, leaving 12 bases of the junction unmatched. CDR1 SQVTM and CDR2 ANQGSEA come from the germline V gene. The CDR3 length is 16 residues. The CDR3 nucleotides read TGCAGCGTTGTCGCCATAGGACAGGGGGCTGGTAATGAGCAGTTCTTC. Translation: CSVVAIGQGAGNEQFF.

This chain joins TRBV11-3 and TRBJ2-7; D gene ambiguous. Germline V CDR1 and CDR2: SGHNT, YENEEA. The V end was cut by 5 bases, the J end by 1 base, with 12 bases between. The CDR3 is 14 residues long. The CDR3: CASSPLLGSYEQYF. The CDR3 nucleotides read TGTGCCAGCAGCCCACTTTTGGGTTCCTACGAGCAGTACTTC. The whole variable domain, remainder taken from reference TRBV11-3 and TRBJ2-7, is EAGVVQSPRYKIIEKKQPVAFWCNPISGHNTLYWYLQNLGQGPELLIRYENEEAVDDSQLPKDRFSAERLKGVDSTLKIQPAELGDSAVYLCASSPLLGSYEQYFGPGTRLTVT.

The chain uses TRBV4-1 and TRBJ2-3; no firm D call. There are 12 residues in the CDR3. Germline V gene lookup returns CDR1 MGHRA and CDR2 YSYEKL. The V end lost 3 bases, the J end lost 6 bases, and 7 bases lay between the germline ends. CDR3 sequence (DNA): TGCGCCAGCAGCCACCTCGGTGATACGCAGTATTTT. It encodes CASSHLGDTQYF.

V and J are TRBV7-2 and TRBJ2-1, with D perhaps TRBD1 or TRBD2 (5 bases each). Germline-derived CDR1 and CDR2 are SGHTA and FQGNSA. Trimming cost V 5 bases and J 5 bases, with 10 bases left between them. CDR3 length: 13 amino acids. The CDR3: CASSRDRNNEQFF. Here the CDR3 DNA reads TGTGCCAGCAGCCGGGACCGAAACAATGAGCAGTTCTTC.

The rearrangement joins TRBV10-3 to TRBJ2-2, with 9 bases aligning to TRBD2. The germline gives CDR1 ENHRY, CDR2 SYGVKD. CDR3 length: 17 amino acids. The V gene end was trimmed by 0 bases and the J gene end by 6 bases; junction bases not matched to a gene: 8. The CDR3 coding sequence is TGTGCCATCAGTGAGTCGATAGCGGGAGCCCTACCCGGGGAGCTGTTTTTT. Translated: CAISESIAGALPGELFF.

The V gene is TRBV7-2, the J gene TRBJ2-5; weak D call: TRBD1 (5 bases). V shed 3 bases and J shed 1 base, with 9 bases lying between them. Germline CDR1 reads SGHTA; CDR2 reads FQGNSA. This CDR3 spans 14 amino acids. CDR3 bases: TGTGCCAGCAGCTTCAGGGCTCTCCAAGAGACCCAGTACTTC. This gives the protein CASSFRALQETQYF.

CDR3 nucleotides: TGTGCCAGCACCAGGGGAATGGAACAGCCCCAGCATTTT. Protein sequence: CASTRGMEQPQHF. V is TRBV2 and J is TRBJ1-5; D perhaps matches TRBD1 (6 bases). From germline, CDR1 is SNHLY and CDR2 FYNNEI. The V and J ends lost 7 bases and 7 bases respectively, with 14 bases between them. The CDR3 is made up of 13 amino acids.

The chain carries TRBV7-9 and TRBJ2-1, with a tentative D call TRBD1 (6 bases). Trimming removed 5 bases at V and 3 bases at J, with 11 bases between. The CDR3 spans 14 residues. Germline CDR1 is SEHNR and CDR2 is FQNEAQ (reference sequence). The CDR3 sequence: CASSATGVYNEQFF. The CDR3 coding sequence is TGTGCCAGCAGCGCGACAGGAGTCTACAATGAGCAGTTCTTC.

In its sample, this clone was seen a few times. The chain has TRBV6-5 and TRBJ2-1; 16 positions match TRBD2. CDR1 and CDR2 from the germline V gene are MNHEY and SVGAGI. V trimming: 8 bases; J trimming: 5 bases; junction bases outside the gene matches: 3. The length of the CDR3 is 15 residues. Written as DNA, the CDR3 is TGTGCCAGCGAGGGACTAGCGGGAGGGCACAATGAGCAGTTCTTC. Translating gives CASEGLAGGHNEQFF.

V gene TRBV27 combines with J gene TRBJ2-5; a possible D gene is TRBD2 (5 bases). Germline V gene lookup returns CDR1 MNHEY and CDR2 SMNVEV (reference sequence). CDR3 length: 16 residues. The V end lost 2 bases, the J end lost 0 bases, and 13 bases lay between the germline ends. The CDR3 is CASSLGAVGYQETQYF. CDR3 DNA sequence: TGTGCCAGCAGTTTAGGAGCGGTGGGGTACCAAGAGACCCAGTACTTC.

The chain is built from TRBV6-2 or TRBV6-3 and TRBJ2-1, with TRBD2 identical over 7 bases. Per germline, CDR1 MNHEY and CDR2 SVGEGT. The CDR3 totals 18 residues. After removal of 2 bases from V and 4 bases from J, the junction contained 14 bases not matched to a gene. CDR3 loop: CASSYASGKTRRYNEQFF. CDR3 sequence (DNA): TGTGCCAGCAGTTACGCCAGCGGGAAAACCCGGCGTTACAATGAGCAGTTCTTC.

Only a few counts were recorded for this clone. The gene calls are TRBV27 and TRBJ1-4; D may be TRBD1 (5 bases). Trimming took off 8 bases at V and 0 bases at J, with 19 bases between the two ends. The CDR3 is made up of 17 amino acids. The germline V gene encodes CDR1 MNHEY and CDR2 SMNVEV (reference sequence). The chain's CDR3 is CASRTWGGSATNEKLFF. CDR3 bases: TGTGCCAGCCGGACTTGGGGGGGGAGCGCAACTAATGAAAAACTGTTTTTT.

This clone occurred once. The rearrangement links TRBV10-3 to TRBJ1-2; D is possibly TRBD1 (5 bases). This CDR3 is 15 amino acids long. Trimming shortened V by 5 bases and J by 7 bases, and 20 bases separated the two germline ends. CDR1 is ENHRY and CDR2 is SYGVKD in the germline V gene. The chain's CDR3 is CAISTGTLLRAGYTF. In DNA form, the CDR3 reads TGTGCCATCAGTACGGGGACCCTCTTACGGGCTGGCTACACCTTC.

This CDR3 is CASSPQNSGYEQYF. The CDR3 region has the DNA TGTGCCAGCAGCCCCCAAAATAGCGGCTACGAGCAGTACTTC. The rearrangement uses TRBV12-1 and TRBJ2-7; the tabulated D call, TRBD2, remains unverified against the DNA. TRBV12-1 is assigned pseudogene status. The CDR3 has 14 residues.